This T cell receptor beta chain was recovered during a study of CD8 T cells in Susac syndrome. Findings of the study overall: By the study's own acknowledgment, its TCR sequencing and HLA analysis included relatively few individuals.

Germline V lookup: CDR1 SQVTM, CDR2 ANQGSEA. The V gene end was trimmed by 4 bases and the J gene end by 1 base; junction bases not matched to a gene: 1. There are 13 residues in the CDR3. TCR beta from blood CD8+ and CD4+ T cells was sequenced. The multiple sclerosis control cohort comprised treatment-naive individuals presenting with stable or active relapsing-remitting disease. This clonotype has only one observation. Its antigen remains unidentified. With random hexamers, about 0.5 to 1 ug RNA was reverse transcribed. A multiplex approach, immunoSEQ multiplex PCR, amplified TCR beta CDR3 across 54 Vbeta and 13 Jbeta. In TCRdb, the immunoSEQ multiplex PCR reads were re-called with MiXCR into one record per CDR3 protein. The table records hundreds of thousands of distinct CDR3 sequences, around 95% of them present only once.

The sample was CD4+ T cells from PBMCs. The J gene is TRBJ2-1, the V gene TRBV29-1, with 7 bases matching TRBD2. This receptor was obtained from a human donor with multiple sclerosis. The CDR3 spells CSVGRGSYNEQFF. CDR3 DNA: TGCAGCGTTGGGCGGGGGTCCTACAATGAGCAGTTCTTC.